A selection of T cell receptor beta chains follows, all from one sample in a study of CD8 T cells in Susac syndrome. MiXCR, applied by TCRdb to the immunoSEQ multiplex PCR reads, yields one record per CDR3 protein. The sample has tens of thousands of distinct CDR3 sequences; 96% are singletons. The sequenced material came from CD4+ T cells from PBMCs. The receptors derive from a human donor with multiple sclerosis. Each CDR3 is given with its conserved first and last residue. D genes are given only for firm matches. A clone size is listed for some rows: how often the clone was seen (once, few, many), or a class if it is expanded.

TRBJ1-2 | NA | TRBV5-1 | TRBD1 | TGCGCCAGCAGCTTGATGGACAGGGACTATGGCTACACCTTC | CASSLMDRDYGYTF
TRBJ2-7 | NA | TRBV7-9 | TRBD2 | TGTGCCAGCAGCTTAGAGTTGGCGGGGGCCTACGAGCAGTACTTC | CASSLELAGAYEQYF
TRBJ1-6 | NA | TRBV3-1 | NA | TGTGCCAGCAGCCGTCGGACGGATAATTCACCCCTCCACTTT | CASSRRTDNSPLHF
TRBJ2-6 | NA | TRBV5-5 | NA | TGTGCCAGCAGTCAGTACTATGGGGCCAACGTCCTGACTTTC | CASSQYYGANVLTF
TRBJ1-2 | NA | TRBV28 | NA | TGTGCCAGCAGTTCCCCTACTAACTATGGCTACACCTTC | CASSSPTNYGYTF
TRBJ2-2 | NA | TRBV12-3/TRBV12-4 | TRBD1 | TGTGCCAGCAGTCCCATCAGGGGGACGGGCACCGGGGAGCTGTTTTTT | CASSPIRGTGTGELFF
TRBJ2-4 | NA | TRBV28 | TRBD1 | TGTGCCAGCAGCGCGCCCAGGACAGGGGCCAAAAACATTCAGTACTTC | CASSAPRTGAKNIQYF
TRBJ2-2 | once | TRBV20-1 | NA | TGCAGTGCTAGAGATCCCCGTGAAGGGCCGAACACCGGGGAGCTGTTTTTT | CSARDPREGPNTGELFF
TRBJ2-1 | NA | TRBV2 | NA | TGTGCCAGCGGAGGGCAGGGGGCCTACAATGAGCAGTTCTTC | CASGGQGAYNEQFF
TRBJ2-7 | NA | TRBV4-2 | TRBD2 | TGTGCCAGCAGCCAAAAATCGGGGGGCTCCTACGAGCAGTACTTC | CASSQKSGGSYEQYF
TRBJ2-3 | NA | TRBV7-2 | NA | TGTGCCAGCAGCTTAGCGAGGCAGCCCGGCACAGATACGCAGTATTTT | CASSLARQPGTDTQYF
TRBJ2-7 | NA | TRBV24-1 | NA | TGTGCCACCAGTGACCAGGGACACCCCTACGAGCAGTACTTC | CATSDQGHPYEQYF
TRBJ2-5 | NA | TRBV7-8 | TRBD2 | TGTGCCAGCAGCTTGGTTAGCGGGGGGGGAGAGACCCAGTACTTC | CASSLVSGGGETQYF
TRBJ2-3 | NA | TRBV5-1 | TRBD1 | TGCGCCAGCAGCTTGACAGGGGGCTTTGGAGATACGCAGTATTTT | CASSLTGGFGDTQYF
TRBJ1-1 | NA | TRBV5-4 | NA | TGTGCCAGCAGCCGGGGGTACCTGCGACAAAAGAACACTGAAGCTTTCTTT | CASSRGYLRQKNTEAFF
TRBJ2-2 | NA | TRBV7-2 | NA | TGTGCCAGCAGCAGCCGAGCAGGGGCTAACACCGGGGAGCTGTTTTTT | CASSSRAGANTGELFF
TRBJ2-7 | NA | TRBV11-2 | TRBD1 | TGTGCCAGCAGCCGCGACAGGGATGGCTACGAGCAGTACTTC | CASSRDRDGYEQYF
TRBJ2-7 | NA | TRBV7-2 | NA | TGTGCCAGCAGCTTGAACAGGGACTCCTACGAGCAGTACTTC | CASSLNRDSYEQYF